These 23 T cell receptor beta chains were all obtained from the same sample, sequenced in a study of cytomegalovirus exposure and HLA in healthy donors. The study ran its PCR with 60 Vbeta and 13 Jbeta primers. Sequencing used immunoSEQ multiplex PCR; TCRdb keeps in-frame clones, though not all of them. The sample has about 140,000 clones; around 10% are singletons. The sample comprised PBMCs. These TCRs come from a man aged 50 to 59 in good health and CMV-seronegative.

The gene calls are TRBV5-1 and TRBJ2-5; 7 bases fit TRBD1. CDR3 size: 14 residues. CDR1 and CDR2 from the germline V gene are SGHRS and YFSETQ. J was trimmed by 5 bases and V by 4 bases; bases with no gene match: 8. The CDR3 coding sequence is TGCGCCAGCAGCAGGGAAGGGGGCTTGGAGACCCAGTACTTC. It is translated as CASSREGGLETQYF.

This clone has a handful of counts. The chain links TRBV6-6 to TRBJ2-7, with D possibly matching TRBD1 (8 bases). Trimming left V 1 base short and J 2 bases short, with 15 bases between. The CDR3 is 16 residues long. Germline V gene data show CDR1 as MNHNY and CDR2 as SVGAGI (reference sequence). CDR3 sequence: CASSYYPAGQAYEQYF. CDR3 in DNA: TGTGCCAGCAGTTACTATCCAGCGGGACAGGCCTACGAGCAGTACTTC.

This clone has more than one count but fewer than ten. The chain employs TRBV19 and TRBJ1-2; 9 bases are a match to TRBD1. V lost 5 bases, J lost 3 bases, and 7 bases stayed unmatched. The CDR3 runs 15 residues. Germline V gives CDR1 LNHDA, CDR2 SQIVND (reference sequence). The CDR3: CASSFSGQGYYGYTF. The CDR3 DNA is TGTGCCAGTAGTTTTTCGGGACAGGGCTACTATGGCTACACCTTC.

A few counts support this clone. The chain is built from TRBV19 and TRBJ1-1, with 10 nucleotides matching TRBD1. There are 17 residues in the CDR3. V shed 5 bases, J shed 5 bases, and the junction held 14 bases outside the gene matches. From germline, CDR1 is LNHDA and CDR2 SQIVND (reference sequence). Here the CDR3 reads CASSPPRDRGMWTEAFF. The CDR3 coding sequence is TGTGCCAGTAGTCCCCCCCGGGACAGGGGCATGTGGACTGAAGCTTTCTTT.

This clone was seen a handful of times. The chain is built from TRBV30 and TRBJ1-2; a possible D gene is TRBD1 (5 bases). Trimming cost V 4 bases and J 1 base, with 16 bases left between them. Germline CDR1 GTSNPN, CDR2 SVGIG (reference sequence). This CDR3 contains 15 residues. DNA of the CDR3: TGTGCCTGGATAGCAGGGCCCGGTATTAACTATGGCTACACCTTC. It yields the protein CAWIAGPGINYGYTF.

V is TRBV28 and J is TRBJ2-1, with 12 nucleotides matching TRBD1. Germline V gene data show CDR1 as MDHEN and CDR2 as SYDVKM. V was pared by 8 bases and J by 7 bases, with 12 bases of the junction left unmatched. The CDR3 runs 16 residues. The CDR3, as DNA: TGTGCCAGCGGGACAGGGGGCGCCAGGGTGAATAATGAGCAGTTCTTC. Amino acids: CASGTGGARVNNEQFF.

This clone showed up just a few times. The rearrangement uses TRBV19 and TRBJ1-1; D gene ambiguous. The V gene lost 8 bases and the J gene lost 11 bases, with 18 bases spanning the gap. From germline, CDR1 is LNHDA and CDR2 SQIVND (reference sequence). The CDR3 totals 12 residues. CDR3 loop: CASLGSPERAFF. The CDR3 DNA is TGTGCCAGTCTCGGGTCGCCCGAGAGGGCTTTCTTT.

J is TRBJ2-3 and V is TRBV28, with D tentatively TRBD1 (5 bases). Germline V gene sequence: CDR1 MDHEN, CDR2 SYDVKM. There are 16 residues in the CDR3. Trimming pared 10 bases from V and 2 bases from J, leaving 22 bases between. The CDR3 coding sequence is TGTGCCACCACGGATATAGAACAGGAATCCACAGATACGCAGTATTTT. Its translation is CATTDIEQESTDTQYF. The entire variable domain, with the rest obtained from reference TRBV28 and TRBJ2-3, is as follows: DVKVTQSSRYLVKRTGEKVFLECVQDMDHENMFWYRQDPGLGLRLIYFSYDVKMKEKGDIPEGYSVSREKKERFSLILESASTNQTSMYLCATTDIEQESTDTQYFGPGTRLTVL.

This clone has just a few counts. V and J are TRBV5-5 and TRBJ1-2, with TRBD1 matching 8 bases. The CDR3 loop spans 17 amino acids. J gave up 4 bases and V 4 bases, and 15 bases lay outside the gene matches. The germline V gene encodes CDR1 SGHKS and CDR2 YYEKEE (reference sequence). The chain's CDR3 is CASSLGGQVVLGYGYTF. CDR3 nucleotide sequence: TGTGCCAGCAGCCTGGGGGGACAGGTCGTTTTGGGCTATGGCTACACCTTC. The full variable domain, with the rest looked up from reference TRBV5-5 and TRBJ1-2, is DAGVTQSPTHLIKTRGQQVTLRCSPISGHKSVSWYQQVLGQGPQFIFQYYEKEERGRGNFPDRFSARQFPNYSSELNVNALLLGDSALYLCASSLGGQVVLGYGYTFGSGTRLTVV.

This clone was counted a few times. This chain links TRBV7-8 with TRBJ2-1; perhaps TRBD2 as D (7 bases). Germline assignment: CDR1 SGHVS and CDR2 FQNEAQ. The germline V and J ends were trimmed by 8 bases and 6 bases, with 20 bases remaining between them. The CDR3 is 15 amino acids. The CDR3 DNA is TGTGCCAGCCAGCGGGGAGGGGGGCCCCCCAATGAGCAGTTCTTC. It specifies CASQRGGGPPNEQFF.

The chain combines TRBV18 with TRBJ1-2; TRBD1 might be the D (5 bases). Germline-derived CDR1 and CDR2 are KGHSH and LQKENI. Trimming stripped 1 base from V and 4 bases from J, with 10 bases between. The CDR3 has 14 amino acids. CDR3 bases: TGTGCCAGCTCACCACTAGACAGAGCCTATGGCTACACCTTC. Protein product: CASSPLDRAYGYTF.

Only a few counts were recorded for this clone. CDR3 loop: CASSLPREQTTDTQYF. The CDR3 region has the DNA TGTGCCAGCAGCTTACCCCGGGAACAGACCACAGATACGCAGTATTTT. J is TRBJ2-3 and V is TRBV7-9, with D tentatively TRBD2 (5 bases). The CDR3 is 16 residues long. Trimming shortened V by 2 bases and J by 2 bases, and 14 bases separated the two germline ends. CDR1 and CDR2 from the germline V gene are SEHNR and FQNEAQ (reference sequence).

The V gene is TRBV9, the J gene TRBJ1-3; 7 bases match TRBD1. The V gene's germline CDR1 is SGDLS and CDR2 YYNGEE. V gave up 4 bases and J gave up 7 bases; unmatched junction bases: 5. CDR3 length: 13 amino acids. CDR3 loop: CASSPGQTNTIYF. The CDR3, as DNA: TGTGCCAGCAGCCCGGGACAGACGAACACCATATATTTT.

This clone was counted only a few times. The chain uses TRBV4-2 and TRBJ2-7, with 10 positions matching TRBD2. Germline V lookup: CDR1 LGHNA, CDR2 YNFKEQ. V lost 1 base, J lost 0 bases, and 0 bases stayed unmatched. This CDR3 comprises 15 residues. CDR3 residues: CASSQGLAGSYEQYF. The CDR3 region has the DNA TGTGCCAGCAGCCAAGGACTAGCGGGCTCCTACGAGCAGTACTTC.

This clone was recorded a few times. The V gene is TRBV12-2, the J gene TRBJ1-1; the DNA was not used to check the table's D call, TRBD1. TRBV12-2 counts as a pseudogene. The CDR3 extends over 14 amino acids. The CDR3 DNA is TGTGCAAGTGGGACTACAGGGGGCTTCACTGAAGCTTTCTTT. Translated: CASGTTGGFTEAFF.

The chain has TRBV25-1 and TRBJ1-1; D is undetermined. The CDR3 is 11 amino acids. The V gene's germline CDR1 is MGHDK and CDR2 SYGVNS. Trimming shortened V by 4 bases and J by 7 bases, and 7 bases separated the two germline ends. CDR3 nucleotides: TGTGCCAGCAGTGCCGGGGTTGAAGCTTTCTTT. This sequence encodes CASSAGVEAFF.

This clone has a handful of counts. The V call is TRBV13, the J call TRBJ1-2, with D perhaps TRBD1 (5 bases). Trimming cost V 6 bases and J 4 bases, with 15 bases left between them. Germline V gives CDR1 PRHDT, CDR2 FYEKMQ (reference sequence). The CDR3 spans 14 residues. CDR3 loop: CASRRGGAVYGYTF. The CDR3 bases are TGTGCCAGCAGGCGGGGAGGGGCAGTCTATGGCTACACCTTC.

The table lists this clone with a few counts. V gene TRBV14 combines with J gene TRBJ2-3; 15 nucleotides match TRBD2. The V gene's germline CDR1 is SGHDN and CDR2 FVKESK. The CDR3 extends over 17 amino acids. The V gene end was trimmed by 6 bases and the J gene end by 2 bases; junction bases not matched to a gene: 6. The CDR3 loop reads CASSYGLAGGHTDTQYF. Written as DNA, the CDR3 is TGTGCCAGCAGTTACGGACTAGCGGGGGGGCACACAGATACGCAGTATTTT. The full variable domain, in which reference TRBV14 and TRBJ2-3 provide the parts outside the CDR3, is EAGVTQFPSHSVIEKGQTVTLRCDPISGHDNLYWYRRVMGKEIKFLLHFVKESKQDESGMPNNRFLAERTGGTYSTLKVQPAELEDSGVYFCASSYGLAGGHTDTQYFGPGTRLTVL.

The chain carries TRBV7-3 and TRBJ2-3; 9 nucleotides align to TRBD1. The CDR3 sequence is 19 residues long. Germline V gives CDR1 SGHTA, CDR2 FQGTGA. With V trimmed by 5 bases and J by 3 bases, 18 bases remained unmatched. This CDR3 reads CASSPSGDRAGIGTDTQYF. For the CDR3, the DNA is TGTGCCAGCAGCCCTTCTGGGGACAGGGCTGGGATAGGGACAGATACGCAGTATTTT. Full variable domain (missing parts from reference TRBV7-3 and TRBJ2-3): GAGVSQTPSNKVTEKGKYVELRCDPISGHTALYWYRQSLGQGPEFLIYFQGTGAADDSGLPNDRFFAVRPEGSVSTLKIQRTERGDSAVYLCASSPSGDRAGIGTDTQYFGPGTRLTVL.

The chain has TRBV5-1 and TRBJ1-1, with D hard to call. The ends were cut back, 0 bases at V and 0 bases at J, with 21 bases in the middle. The germline CDR1 and CDR2 sequences are SGHRS and YFSETQ. The CDR3 has 19 residues. As DNA, the CDR3 is TGCGCCAGCAGCTTGGGGATTGTAGACTCATTGAACATGAACACTGAAGCTTTCTTT. Its translation: CASSLGIVDSLNMNTEAFF.

The genes are TRBV29-1 and TRBJ1-1, with a possible D match to TRBD1 (5 bases). The germline V gene encodes CDR1 SQVTM and CDR2 ANQGSEA. V was clipped by 7 bases and J by 1 base, with 13 bases between them. This CDR3 region has 13 residues. CDR3: CSAWDFPNTEAFF. The CDR3 DNA reads TGCAGCGCCTGGGACTTTCCGAACACTGAAGCTTTCTTT.

The chain links TRBV6-1 to TRBJ2-3; maybe TRBD2 (6 bases). The germline V gene encodes CDR1 MNHNS and CDR2 SASEGT. Trimming cost V 2 bases and J 1 base, with 10 bases left between them. This CDR3 spans 15 amino acids. The chain's CDR3 is CASSETAGRTDTQYF. CDR3 DNA: TGTGCCAGCAGTGAAACGGCGGGACGCACAGATACGCAGTATTTT.

This clone was found a few times. The gene calls are TRBV6-4 and TRBJ2-2; the D is unclear. CDR3 length equals 13 residues. CDR1 and CDR2 from the germline V gene are MRHNA and SNTAGT. V was pared by 2 bases and J by 5 bases, with 6 bases between. The CDR3 sequence is CASSDTTTGELFF. The CDR3 bases are TGTGCCAGCAGTGACACAACAACCGGGGAGCTGTTTTTT.